The 5 T cell receptor beta chains listed next were all sequenced from one sample in a study of blood T cell repertoires in COVID-19. Only in-frame clones appear in the TCRdb table, and some are missing; sequencing was by immunoSEQ multiplex PCR. The sample has about 160,000 clones, roughly four fifths seen once. Sequenced material: peripheral blood. The receptor source for this set is a man in his fifties or sixties with active or convalescent COVID-19.

The chain recombines TRBV3-1 (or the pseudogene TRBV3-2) with TRBJ2-7; 9 bases map to TRBD1. CDR3 length equals 15 residues. Germline V gives CDR1 LGHDT, CDR2 YNNKEL (reference sequence). Losses at the gene ends were 4 bases for V and 7 bases for J; bases not matched to a gene: 11. This CDR3 is CASSLRGTGLREQYF. Here the CDR3 DNA reads TGTGCCAGCAGCCTTAGGGGGACAGGGTTACGGGAGCAGTACTTC.

This rearrangement joins TRBV7-3 to TRBJ2-5; 7 positions match TRBD2. The germline V gene has CDR1 SGHTA and CDR2 FQGTGA. The CDR3 contains 15 residues. The junction had 8 bases not matched to a gene; V was cut back by 5 bases and J by 2 bases. The CDR3 bases are TGTGCCAGCAGCCGGAGCGGGGATAGACAAGAGACCCAGTACTTC. Its translation is CASSRSGDRQETQYF.

This clone was seen only a few times. V and J are TRBV5-1 and TRBJ1-6, with D uncertain. CDR1 and CDR2 (germline): SGHRS, YFSETQ. Trimming shortened V by 0 bases and J by 0 bases, and 7 bases separated the two germline ends. The CDR3 totals 16 residues. This chain's CDR3 is CASSLGGSSYNSPLHF. CDR3 nucleotides: TGCGCCAGCAGCTTGGGCGGGAGCTCCTATAATTCACCCCTCCACTTT.

As concerns this clone: Different DNA sequences within this sample yield the same CDR3. The chain employs TRBV19 and TRBJ1-1, with a weak D call TRBD1 (6 bases). V lost 3 bases to trimming and J lost 4 bases, with 12 bases between them. The CDR3 is made up of 14 amino acids. Germline V gene lookup returns CDR1 LNHDA and CDR2 SQIVND (reference sequence). The CDR3 sequence is CASSISRGRTEAFF. CDR3 DNA: TGTGCCAGTAGTATTAGCAGGGGCCGCACTGAAGCTTTCTTT.

V gene TRBV19 combines with J gene TRBJ1-2; D gene uncertain. The CDR3 has 12 amino acids. Germline CDR1 LNHDA, CDR2 SQIVND (reference sequence). The V gene lost 4 bases and the J gene lost 8 bases, with 11 bases spanning the gap. This chain's CDR3 is CASSSLSGGYTF. In DNA, the CDR3 is TGTGCCAGTAGTAGTCTGAGCGGGGGCTACACCTTC.